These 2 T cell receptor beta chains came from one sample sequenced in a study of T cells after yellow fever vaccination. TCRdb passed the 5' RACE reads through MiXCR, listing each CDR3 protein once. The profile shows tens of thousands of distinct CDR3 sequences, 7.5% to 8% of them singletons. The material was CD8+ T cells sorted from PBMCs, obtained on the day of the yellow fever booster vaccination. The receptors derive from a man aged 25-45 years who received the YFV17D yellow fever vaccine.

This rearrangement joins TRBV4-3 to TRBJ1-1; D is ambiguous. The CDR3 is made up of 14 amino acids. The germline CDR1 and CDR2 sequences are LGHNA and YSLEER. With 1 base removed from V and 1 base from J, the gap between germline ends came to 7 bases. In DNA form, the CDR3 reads TGCGCCAGCAGCCAAGCACAGAGGAACACTGAAGCTTTCTTT. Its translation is CASSQAQRNTEAFF.

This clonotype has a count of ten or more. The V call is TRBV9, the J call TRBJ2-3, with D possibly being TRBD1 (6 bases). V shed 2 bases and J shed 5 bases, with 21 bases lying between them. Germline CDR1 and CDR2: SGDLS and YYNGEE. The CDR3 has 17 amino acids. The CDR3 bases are TGTGCCAGCAGCGTTGAGATAGGGGGAAAGGGGCAAGATACGCAGTATTTT. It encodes CASSVEIGGKGQDTQYF.